This section outlines one T cell receptor beta chain sequence together with its context. This PCR relied on a set of 60 Vbeta primers and 13 Jbeta primers. Using immunoSEQ multiplex PCR, the repertoire was profiled, and TCRdb retains in-frame clones only, with some absent. The sample includes about 96,000 clones. This sample is part of a study of cytomegalovirus exposure and HLA in healthy donors. CDR1 is SGHDT, CDR2 YYEEEE, per germline. V dropped 4 bases and J dropped 4 bases, with 15 bases sitting between them. There are 15 residues in the CDR3. The source is a woman in her 30s in good health and CMV-seronegative. The sample taken for sequencing was PBMCs. The chain has TRBV5-6 and TRBJ1-3; D is unclear. The CDR3 protein is CASSPGLPLGNTIYF. The CDR3, as DNA: TGTGCCAGCAGCCCGGGTCTCCCCCTGGGAAACACCATATATTTT.